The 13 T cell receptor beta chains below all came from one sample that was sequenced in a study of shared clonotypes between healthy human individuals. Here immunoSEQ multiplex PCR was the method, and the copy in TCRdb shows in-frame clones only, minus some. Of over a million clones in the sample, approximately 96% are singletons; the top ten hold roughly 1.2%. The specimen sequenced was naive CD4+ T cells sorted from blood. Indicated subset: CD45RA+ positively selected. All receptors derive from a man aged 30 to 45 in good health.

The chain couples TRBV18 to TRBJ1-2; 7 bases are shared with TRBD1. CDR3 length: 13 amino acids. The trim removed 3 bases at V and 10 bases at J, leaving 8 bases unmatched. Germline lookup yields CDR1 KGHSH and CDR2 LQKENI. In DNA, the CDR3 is TGTGCCAGCTCACCTCGGTCCCAGGGGGACTACACCTTC. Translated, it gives CASSPRSQGDYTF.

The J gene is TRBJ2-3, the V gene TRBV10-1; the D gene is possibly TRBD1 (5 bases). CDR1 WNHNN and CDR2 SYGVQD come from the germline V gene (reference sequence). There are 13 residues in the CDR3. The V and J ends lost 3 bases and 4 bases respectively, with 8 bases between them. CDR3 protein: CASSEGAADTQYF. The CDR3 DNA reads TGCGCCAGCAGTGAAGGGGCTGCAGATACGCAGTATTTT.

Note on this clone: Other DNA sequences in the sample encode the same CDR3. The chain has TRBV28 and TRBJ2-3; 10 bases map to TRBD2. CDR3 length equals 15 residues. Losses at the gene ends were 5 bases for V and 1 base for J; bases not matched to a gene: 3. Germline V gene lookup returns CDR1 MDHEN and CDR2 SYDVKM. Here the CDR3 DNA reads TGTGCCAGCAGTCGGACTAGCGGTGGCACAGATACGCAGTATTTT. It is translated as CASSRTSGGTDTQYF.

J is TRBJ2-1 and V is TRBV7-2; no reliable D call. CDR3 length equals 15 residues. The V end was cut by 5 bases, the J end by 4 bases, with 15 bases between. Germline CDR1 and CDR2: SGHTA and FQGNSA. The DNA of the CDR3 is TGTGCCAGCAGCCCGCGGACGGTCAGATACAATGAGCAGTTCTTC. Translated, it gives CASSPRTVRYNEQFF.

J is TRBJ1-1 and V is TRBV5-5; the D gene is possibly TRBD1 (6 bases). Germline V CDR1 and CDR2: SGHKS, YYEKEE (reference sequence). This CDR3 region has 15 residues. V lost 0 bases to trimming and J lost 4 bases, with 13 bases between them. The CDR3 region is CASSLVGGAVTEAFF. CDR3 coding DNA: TGTGCCAGCAGCTTGGTAGGGGGGGCGGTCACTGAAGCTTTCTTT.

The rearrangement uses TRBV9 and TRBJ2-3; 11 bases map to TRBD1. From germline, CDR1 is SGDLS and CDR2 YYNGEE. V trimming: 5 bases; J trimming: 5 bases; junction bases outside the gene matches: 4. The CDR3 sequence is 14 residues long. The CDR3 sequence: CASRGQGAGDTQYF. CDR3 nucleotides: TGTGCCAGCAGAGGACAGGGGGCAGGAGATACGCAGTATTTT.

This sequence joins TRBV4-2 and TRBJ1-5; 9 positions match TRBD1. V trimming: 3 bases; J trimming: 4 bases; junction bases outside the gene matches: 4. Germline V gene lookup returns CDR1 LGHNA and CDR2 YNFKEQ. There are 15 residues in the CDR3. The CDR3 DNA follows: TGTGCCAGCAGCCAGTCCGGGACAGGGAATCAGCCCCAGCATTTT. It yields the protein CASSQSGTGNQPQHF.

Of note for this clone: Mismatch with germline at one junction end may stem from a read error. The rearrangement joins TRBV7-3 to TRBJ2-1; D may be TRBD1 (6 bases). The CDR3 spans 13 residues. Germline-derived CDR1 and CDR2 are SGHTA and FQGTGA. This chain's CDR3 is CASSLTGNNEQFF. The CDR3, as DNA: TGTGCCAGCAGCCTAACAGGGAACAATGAGCAGTTCTTC.

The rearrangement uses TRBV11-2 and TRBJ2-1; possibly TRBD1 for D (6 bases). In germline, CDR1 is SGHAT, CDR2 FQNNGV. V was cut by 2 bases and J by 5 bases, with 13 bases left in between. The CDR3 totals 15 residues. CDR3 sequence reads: CASSLRGQKNNEQFF. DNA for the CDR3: TGTGCCAGCAGCTTACGTGGACAGAAAAACAATGAGCAGTTCTTC.

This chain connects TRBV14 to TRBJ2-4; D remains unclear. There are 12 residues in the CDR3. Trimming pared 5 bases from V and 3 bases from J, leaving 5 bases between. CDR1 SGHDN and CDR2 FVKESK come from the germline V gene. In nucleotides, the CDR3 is TGTGCCAGCAGCTTTAACAAAAACATTCAGTACTTC. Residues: CASSFNKNIQYF. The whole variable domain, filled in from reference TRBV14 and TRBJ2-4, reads EAGVTQFPSHSVIEKGQTVTLRCDPISGHDNLYWYRRVMGKEIKFLLHFVKESKQDESGMPNNRFLAERTGGTYSTLKVQPAELEDSGVYFCASSFNKNIQYFGAGTRLSVL.

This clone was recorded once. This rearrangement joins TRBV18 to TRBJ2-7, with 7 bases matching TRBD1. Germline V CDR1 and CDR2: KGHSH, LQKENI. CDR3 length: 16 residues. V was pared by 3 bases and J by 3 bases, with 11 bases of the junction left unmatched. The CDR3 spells CASSPLQGSDLYEQYF. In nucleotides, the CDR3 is TGTGCCAGCTCACCCCTACAGGGGTCGGATCTCTACGAGCAGTACTTC.

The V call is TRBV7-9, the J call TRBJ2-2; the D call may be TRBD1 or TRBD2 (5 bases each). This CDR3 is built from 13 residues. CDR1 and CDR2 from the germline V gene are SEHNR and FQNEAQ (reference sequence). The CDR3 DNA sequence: TGTGCTTCGGGACGATTGGGGGCCGGGGAGCTGTTTTTT. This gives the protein CASGRLGAGELFF. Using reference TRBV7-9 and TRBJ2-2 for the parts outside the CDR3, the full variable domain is DTGVSQNPRHKITKRGQNVTFRCDPISEHNRLYWYRQTLGQGPEFLTYFQNEAQLEKSRLLSDRFSAERPKGSFSTLEIQRTEQGDSAMYLCASGRLGAGELFFGEGSRLTVL.

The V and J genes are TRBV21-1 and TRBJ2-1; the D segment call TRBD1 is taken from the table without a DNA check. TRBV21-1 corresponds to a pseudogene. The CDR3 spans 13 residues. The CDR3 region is CASYQGSYNEQFF. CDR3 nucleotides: TGTGCCAGTTATCAGGGTTCCTACAATGAGCAGTTCTTC.